One and the same sample provided the 24 T cell receptor beta chains below, sequenced in a study of spatial heterogeneity in lung cancer (dated by TCRdb to 2018 to 2020). Libraries were constructed by 5' RACE. Sequencer: NextSeq 500. TCRdb reprocessing: public reads trimmed at Q25 with fastp, clones called with MiXCR, in-frame beta chains kept. A single entry per CDR3 protein holds the most common genes and DNA from its merged rows. The sample yields about 95,000 distinct CDR3 sequences; around 10% were counted once. The ten most abundant clones make up about 7% of the sample. The time point label, as the study defines it: sample taken at primary tumor resection. TCR sequencing used whole RNA extracted from tumor and nontumor lung tissue, or from cryopreserved PBMC samples, without cell sorting. The sample here was PBMCs, taken at surgery. These receptor sequences come from a male donor with early-stage non-small cell lung cancer.

This clonotype was seen only a few times. The chain has TRBV5-4 and TRBJ2-2, with D tentatively TRBD2 (7 bases). V dropped 3 bases and J dropped 5 bases, with 11 bases sitting between them. CDR1 is SGHNT and CDR2 is YYREEE in the germline V gene (reference sequence). The length of the CDR3 is 14 residues. As DNA, the CDR3 is TGTGCCAGCAGCTCGGGGGGCGAAACCGGGGAGCTGTTTTTT. It yields the protein CASSSGGETGELFF.

This clonotype was seen ten or more times. The chain employs TRBV28 and TRBJ2-7; TRBD2 aligns across 7 bases. CDR3 size: 15 residues. The ends lost 3 bases at V and 3 bases at J; junction bases unmatched: 8. The germline CDR1 and CDR2 sequences are MDHEN and SYDVKM. The CDR3 nucleotides read TGTGCCAGCAGTTTCCCGGGAGGCCCCGGCTACGAGCAGTACTTC. This gives the protein CASSFPGGPGYEQYF.

Of note for this clonotype: This may come from a read error, since a much larger clone is one base off. This chain connects TRBV5-1 to TRBJ2-7, with a tentative D call TRBD1 (6 bases). This CDR3 has 14 amino acids. From germline, CDR1 is SGHRS and CDR2 YFSETQ. CDR3 coding DNA: TGCGCCAGCAGCTTGAGGGGACAAATCTACGAGCTGTACTTC. Its translation: CASSLRGQIYELYF. Using reference TRBV5-1 and TRBJ2-7 for the parts outside the CDR3, the full variable domain is KAGVTQTPRYLIKTRGQQVTLSCSPISGHRSVSWYQQTPGQGLQFLFEYFSETQRNKGNFPGRFSGRQFSNSRSEMNVSTLELGDSALYLCASSLRGQIYELYFGPGTRLTVT.

V and J are TRBV6-1 and TRBJ2-1; 10 bases match TRBD1. The length of the CDR3 is 14 residues. Germline trimming cut 4 bases from V and 4 bases from J; bases unmatched to any gene: 1. Germline V gene sequence: CDR1 MNHNS, CDR2 SASEGT. The CDR3 region has the DNA TGTGCCAGCAGTGGGACAGGGGGGTACAATGAGCAGTTCTTC. Its translation is CASSGTGGYNEQFF.

The chain uses TRBV12-3 or TRBV12-4 and TRBJ1-1; D not resolved. V lost 2 bases and J lost 2, with 9 bases in between. The CDR3 consists of 14 residues. The CDR3 nucleotides read TGTGCCAGCAGTTTAAAGTCAGGAAACACTGAAGCTTTCTTT. Translating gives CASSLKSGNTEAFF.

CDR3 residues: CSAPAGGYEQYF. The CDR3 region has the DNA TGCAGTGCCCCAGCTGGGGGGTACGAGCAGTACTTC. This chain uses TRBV20-1 with TRBJ2-7; the D gene is possibly TRBD2 (6 bases). Between the trimmed V and J ends, which lost 6 bases and 4 bases, there was a span of 13 bases. CDR1 and CDR2 (germline): DFQATT, SNEGSKA (reference sequence). This CDR3 is built from 12 residues.

This chain links TRBV28 with TRBJ2-3, with 7 bases aligning to TRBD2. V shed 3 bases and J 5 bases; nucleotides not matched to a gene: 5. The CDR3 is made up of 14 amino acids. The germline gives CDR1 MDHEN, CDR2 SYDVKM. CDR3 DNA: TGTGCCAGCAGTTTGGCGGGGGATCTAGATACGCAGTATTTT. Its translation is CASSLAGDLDTQYF.

This clonotype was observed a handful of times. The junction differs from germline at one of its ends, possibly a read error. V usage is TRBV7-2 and J usage is TRBJ2-5, with D hard to call. This CDR3 spans 9 amino acids. Germline V gene sequence: CDR1 SGHTA, CDR2 FQGNSA. Here the CDR3 DNA reads TGTGCCAGCAGCTCCCATTCTTCCTTC. Amino acid sequence: CASSSHSSF.

Ten or more counts support this clonotype. This chain uses TRBV3-1 with TRBJ1-6; TRBD1 matches at 9 bases. CDR1 is LGHDT, CDR2 YNNKEL, per germline (reference sequence). The CDR3 contains 14 residues. V lost 5 bases, J lost 8 bases, and 4 bases stayed unmatched. For the CDR3, the DNA is TGTGCCAGCAGCAGGGGACAGGGAGATTCACCCCTCCACTTT. It yields the protein CASSRGQGDSPLHF.

This clonotype has a count of ten or more. The rearrangement links TRBV20-1 to TRBJ2-7; D is unresolved. With 1 base removed from V and 1 base from J, the gap between germline ends came to 14 bases. The CDR3 extends over 15 amino acids. CDR1 and CDR2 (germline): DFQATT, SNEGSKA (reference sequence). The CDR3 sequence is CSARASHQSSYEQYF. CDR3 DNA: TGCAGTGCTAGAGCGAGCCATCAATCATCCTACGAGCAGTACTTC.

This clonotype has more than one count but fewer than ten. The chain joins TRBV5-6 to TRBJ2-3; D might be TRBD2 (6 bases). This CDR3 contains 15 residues. Trimming cost V 4 bases and J 4 bases, with 16 bases left between them. Germline V lookup: CDR1 SGHDT, CDR2 YYEEEE. The CDR3 sequence: CASSLRSTGADTQYF. The CDR3 nucleotides are TGTGCCAGCAGCCTCCGCAGTACGGGAGCAGATACGCAGTATTTT.

This clonotype has ten or more counts. V is TRBV28 and J is TRBJ1-6, with TRBD1 matching 7 bases. Germline V CDR1 and CDR2: MDHEN, SYDVKM. Trimming cost V 11 bases and J 10 bases; bases outside gene matches: 14. The length of the CDR3 is 14 residues. The CDR3 here is CASNGGTDASPLHF. CDR3 nucleotide sequence: TGTGCCTCCAACGGGGGGACAGATGCGTCACCCCTCCACTTT.

Regarding this clonotype: A much more abundant neighbour one base away suggests this may be a read error. The J gene is TRBJ2-3, the V gene TRBV5-1; 10 bases map to TRBD2. The CDR3 runs 16 residues. Germline V gene sequence: CDR1 SGHRS, CDR2 YFSETQ. The CDR3 DNA is TGCGCCAGCAGCATAGCGGGGGGCCCTAGCACAGATACGCGGTATTTT. Protein product: CASSIAGGPSTDTRYF.

This clonotype has just a few counts. This sequence joins TRBV15 and TRBJ2-2, with D perhaps matching TRBD1 or TRBD2 (5 bases each). V shed 7 bases and J shed 4 bases, with 13 bases lying between them. The CDR3 runs to 14 residues. The V gene's germline CDR1 is LNHNV and CDR2 YYDKDF (reference sequence). In DNA, the CDR3 is TGTGCCACCATGCCGGGGCAACCCACCGGGGAGCTGTTTTTT. Translating gives CATMPGQPTGELFF. Using reference TRBV15 and TRBJ2-2 for the parts outside the CDR3, the full variable domain is DAMVIQNPRYQVTQFGKPVTLSCSQTLNHNVMYWYQQKSSQAPKLLFHYYDKDFNNEADTPDNFQSRRPNTSFCFLDIRSPGLGDTAMYLCATMPGQPTGELFFGEGSRLTVL.

This clonotype was found a few times. The rearrangement uses TRBV5-1 and TRBJ2-7; TRBD2 agrees at 7 bases. Germline-derived CDR1 and CDR2 are SGHRS and YFSETQ. The length of the CDR3 is 15 residues. Trimming at V came to 0 bases and at J to 4 bases, leaving 7 bases not matched to a gene. This CDR3 reads CASSLERGRGYEQYF. CDR3 nucleotides: TGCGCCAGCAGCTTGGAGCGGGGAAGAGGATACGAGCAGTACTTC.

This clonotype was found a few times. The chain couples TRBV7-2 to TRBJ1-5; the match to TRBD1 covers 10 bases. The CDR3 length is 15 residues. The V and J ends lost 6 bases and 5 bases, in that order; junction bases with no gene match: 7. Germline V gene lookup returns CDR1 SGHTA and CDR2 FQGNSA. DNA for the CDR3: TGTGCCAGCAGGCGTCCCGGGACAGGGGATCAGCCCCAGCATTTT. The encoded protein is CASRRPGTGDQPQHF.

This clonotype was recorded at least ten times. The J gene is TRBJ1-1, the V gene TRBV7-6; D not resolved. Between the trimmed V and J ends, which lost 5 bases and 2 bases, there was a span of 6 bases. This CDR3 comprises 12 residues. Looked up from germline, CDR1 is SGHVS and CDR2 is FNYEAQ. The CDR3 coding sequence is TGTGCCAGCAGCCCCTCTAACACTGAAGCTTTCTTT. It encodes CASSPSNTEAFF.

This clonotype came up many times. The chain couples TRBV12-5 to TRBJ2-3; unclear D gene. V was cut by 2 bases and J by 2 bases, with 8 bases left in between. The CDR3 sequence is 14 residues long. Germline-derived CDR1 and CDR2 are LGHNT and FRNRAP. The CDR3 nucleotides are TGTGCTAGTGGTTTGAACGGATTCACAGATACGCAGTATTTT. It encodes CASGLNGFTDTQYF.

This clonotype was seen ten or more times. The V and J genes are TRBV5-4 and TRBJ2-7, with 7 bases fitting TRBD1. The germline V gene has CDR1 SGHNT and CDR2 YYREEE (reference sequence). The CDR3 is made up of 13 amino acids. J lost 2 bases, V lost 4 bases, and 3 bases had no gene match. The CDR3 sequence is CASSPDRAYEQYF. The DNA for the CDR3 is TGTGCCAGCAGCCCTGACAGGGCCTACGAGCAGTACTTC.

This clonotype was counted ten times or more. This chain joins TRBV28 and TRBJ2-7; TRBD1 aligns across 10 bases. The CDR3 contains 16 residues. The J segment lost 3 bases and the V segment lost 6 bases, leaving 11 bases of the junction unmatched. Germline V CDR1 and CDR2: MDHEN, SYDVKM. CDR3 protein: CASREKTGTGDYEQYF. The CDR3 coding sequence is TGTGCCAGCAGAGAGAAGACCGGGACAGGGGACTACGAGCAGTACTTC.

This clonotype was seen at least ten times. This rearrangement joins TRBV19 to TRBJ2-1, with TRBD1 identical over 7 bases. The germline gives CDR1 LNHDA, CDR2 SQIVND (reference sequence). V dropped 5 bases and J dropped 4; count of bases not matched to a gene: 8. The CDR3 runs to 15 residues. CDR3 in amino acids: CASSRDRVGYNEQFF. The CDR3 DNA reads as TGTGCCAGTAGTCGCGACAGGGTGGGATACAATGAGCAGTTCTTC.

This clonotype was observed many times. This chain connects TRBV7-3 to TRBJ1-2, with D perhaps TRBD1 (5 bases). CDR3 length: 15 residues. Trimming pared 5 bases from V and 4 bases from J, leaving 17 bases between. Germline CDR1 SGHTA, CDR2 FQGTGA. CDR3 residues: CASSPSGKSSYGYTF. Here the CDR3 DNA reads TGTGCCAGCAGCCCATCAGGGAAGTCCAGCTATGGCTACACCTTC. Supplemented by reference TRBV7-3 and TRBJ1-2, the full variable domain reads GAGVSQTPSNKVTEKGKYVELRCDPISGHTALYWYRQSLGQGPEFLIYFQGTGAADDSGLPNDRFFAVRPEGSVSTLKIQRTERGDSAVYLCASSPSGKSSYGYTFGSGTRLTVV.

There are many counts of this clonotype. The rearrangement joins TRBV20-1 to TRBJ2-7, with 8 bases fitting TRBD2. Germline V gives CDR1 DFQATT, CDR2 SNEGSKA (reference sequence). The CDR3 has 17 amino acids. J was trimmed by 2 bases and V by 5 bases; bases with no gene match: 17. The CDR3 spells CSASTLPGLVTTYEQYF. CDR3 sequence (DNA): TGCAGTGCTTCCACATTACCGGGACTAGTTACAACCTACGAGCAGTACTTC.

This clonotype came up many times. The chain employs TRBV5-1 and TRBJ1-1; 8 positions agree with TRBD1. This CDR3 comprises 16 residues. The germline gives CDR1 SGHRS, CDR2 YFSETQ. J gave up 5 bases and V 1 base, and 10 bases lay outside the gene matches. CDR3 bases: TGCGCCAGCAGCTTGTCGGCAGGGGGCGGGTGGACTGAAGCTTTCTTT. Its translation: CASSLSAGGGWTEAFF.